Listed here are 24 T cell receptor beta chains from one sample, sequenced in a study of blood T cell repertoires in COVID-19. The data were produced by immunoSEQ multiplex PCR, yet TCRdb's version contains in-frame clones alone and is incomplete. Of about 200,000 clones in the sample, around 90% were seen once. The source material was peripheral blood. Receptors originate from a man aged 35 to 55 with acute or convalescent COVID-19.

The chain carries TRBV9 and TRBJ2-2, with 7 bases that match TRBD1. CDR3 size: 16 residues. Looked up from germline, CDR1 is SGDLS and CDR2 is YYNGEE. Losses at the gene ends were 4 bases for V and 2 bases for J; bases not matched to a gene: 8. The CDR3 DNA reads as TGTGCCAGCAGCCCGACAGGGTGGCGAAACACCGGGGAGCTGTTTTTT. This gives the protein CASSPTGWRNTGELFF.

The chain has TRBV14 and TRBJ2-3; TRBD2 matches at 9 bases. The CDR3 sequence is 17 residues long. V was pared by 1 base and J by 2 bases, with 7 bases of the junction left unmatched. Germline CDR1 SGHDN, CDR2 FVKESK. The CDR3 nucleotides read TGTGCCAGCAGCCAAGTTGGGCGGGGGGGGCTCACAGATACGCAGTATTTT. Amino acid sequence: CASSQVGRGGLTDTQYF.

The chain links TRBV6-1 to TRBJ2-7; perhaps TRBD1 as D (5 bases). V lost 1 base, J lost 2 bases, and 15 bases lay in between. Germline V gene lookup returns CDR1 MNHNS and CDR2 SASEGT. This CDR3 comprises 16 residues. The CDR3 bases are TGTGCCAGCAGTGAAGGGGGCCGCCCGGCAACCTACGAGCAGTACTTC. Its translation: CASSEGGRPATYEQYF.

The chain uses TRBV5-5 and TRBJ1-5, with a weak D call TRBD1 (5 bases). The germline CDR1 and CDR2 sequences are SGHKS and YYEKEE (reference sequence). CDR3 length: 14 residues. Trimming took off 0 bases at V and 3 bases at J, with 7 bases between the two ends. The CDR3 reads CASSLGQLNQPQHF. The CDR3 DNA is TGTGCCAGCAGCTTGGGACAGCTCAATCAGCCCCAGCATTTT.

The sample holds a few counts of this clone. The chain carries TRBV6-5 and TRBJ1-1; D remains ambiguous. Germline V CDR1 and CDR2: MNHEY, SVGAGI. This CDR3 is 14 amino acids long. V was pared by 0 bases and J by 1 base, with 6 bases between. CDR3 in amino acids: CASSYSAANTEAFF. Written as DNA, the CDR3 is TGTGCCAGCAGTTACTCGGCTGCGAACACTGAAGCTTTCTTT.

This chain connects TRBV11-2 to TRBJ2-5, with D uncertain. Germline CDR1 SGHAT, CDR2 FQNNGV. The CDR3 has 10 amino acids. Trimming cost V 8 bases and J 7 bases, with 8 bases left between them. The CDR3 region has the DNA TGTGCCAGCTCCGGCGGGACCCAGTACTTC. Translation gives CASSGGTQYF.

The chain is built from TRBV6-2 or TRBV6-3 and TRBJ2-1, with TRBD2 identical over 11 bases. Germline V lookup: CDR1 MNHEY, CDR2 SVGEGT. The CDR3 is made up of 16 amino acids. V trimming: 5 bases; J trimming: 10 bases; junction bases outside the gene matches: 13. The CDR3 sequence: CASSQASGGPLGEQFF. The CDR3 nucleotides are TGTGCCAGCAGTCAGGCTAGCGGGGGGCCCTTGGGCGAGCAGTTCTTC.

The V and J genes are TRBV6-2 or TRBV6-3 and TRBJ2-2, with D hard to call. V was pared by 4 bases and J by 6 bases, with 9 bases between. This CDR3 contains 13 residues. Germline CDR1 is MNHEY and CDR2 is SVGEGT. The chain's CDR3 is CASSSLYAGELFF. In DNA form, the CDR3 reads TGTGCCAGCAGTTCCCTATACGCCGGGGAGCTGTTTTTT.

This sequence joins TRBV25-1 and TRBJ1-2; 9 bases are a match to TRBD1. The CDR3 consists of 16 residues. The germline V gene encodes CDR1 MGHDK and CDR2 SYGVNS. V gave up 4 bases and J gave up 0 bases; unmatched junction bases: 6. CDR3 sequence: CASSGTGANANYGYTF. In DNA, the CDR3 is TGTGCCAGCAGTGGGACAGGGGCTAACGCTAACTATGGCTACACCTTC.

This clone was detected a few times. The chain employs TRBV7-9 and TRBJ2-1; TRBD2 might be the D (6 bases). This CDR3 is 15 amino acids long. V gave up 5 bases and J gave up 7 bases, with 18 bases separating them. CDR1 and CDR2 (germline): SEHNR, FQNEAQ (reference sequence). CDR3 sequence reads: CASSTPPPGRNEQFF. CDR3 coding DNA: TGTGCCAGCAGCACGCCACCCCCGGGGAGGAATGAGCAGTTCTTC.

The V call is TRBV9, the J call TRBJ2-5; 10 bases map to TRBD2. V lost 0 bases, J lost 1 base, and 6 bases stayed unmatched. CDR3 length equals 17 residues. Germline CDR1 SGDLS, CDR2 YYNGEE. The CDR3 loop is CASSVVGSGGIQETQYF. CDR3 DNA sequence: TGTGCCAGCAGCGTAGTAGGTAGCGGGGGGATCCAAGAGACCCAGTACTTC.

The chain carries TRBV7-2 and TRBJ1-2; D is undetermined. Trimming removed 3 bases from V and 0 bases from J, with 8 bases in between. Germline-derived CDR1 and CDR2 are SGHTA and FQGNSA. CDR3 length: 14 amino acids. The chain's CDR3 is CASSFSGTNYGYTF. DNA for the CDR3: TGTGCCAGCAGCTTTTCCGGGACTAACTATGGCTACACCTTC. Full variable domain (remainder filled in from reference TRBV7-2 and TRBJ1-2): GAGVSQSPSNKVTEKGKDVELRCDPISGHTALYWYRQSLGQGLEFLIYFQGNSAPDKSGLPSDRFSAERTGGSVSTLTIQRTQQEDSAVYLCASSFSGTNYGYTFGSGTRLTVV.

A note on this clone: Other DNA sequences of this sample code for an identical CDR3. The V and J genes are TRBV20-1 and TRBJ2-5, with TRBD1 as a possible D gene (5 bases). Trimming shortened V by 2 bases and J by 4 bases, and 5 bases separated the two germline ends. Germline V gives CDR1 DFQATT, CDR2 SNEGSKA (reference sequence). The CDR3 runs to 11 residues. The CDR3 region is CSARQGETQYF. The CDR3 nucleotides are TGCAGTGCTAGACAGGGAGAGACCCAGTACTTC.

V is TRBV5-4 and J is TRBJ1-1; perhaps TRBD1 as D (5 bases). Trimming cost V 2 bases and J 4 bases, with 9 bases left between them. The germline V gene has CDR1 SGHNT and CDR2 YYREEE (reference sequence). The length of the CDR3 is 13 residues. CDR3 in DNA: TGTGCCAGCAGCTTATCCAGGGTCACTGAAGCTTTCTTT. Translation gives CASSLSRVTEAFF.

This clone showed up just once. Here the CDR3 reads CASRRGQETQYF. Written as DNA, the CDR3 is TGTGCCAGCAGGAGGGGGCAAGAGACCCAGTACTTC. The chain employs TRBV2 and TRBJ2-5; D possibly corresponds to TRBD1 (6 bases). V lost 6 bases to trimming and J lost 2 bases, with 7 bases between them. This CDR3 is 12 amino acids long. The V gene's germline CDR1 is SNHLY and CDR2 FYNNEI.

This clone was recorded a few times. This chain joins TRBV2 and TRBJ1-2; a weak D match, TRBD1 (5 bases). This CDR3 has 14 residues. The germline gives CDR1 SNHLY, CDR2 FYNNEI. V lost 7 bases and J 2 bases, leaving 14 bases between the germline ends. CDR3 coding DNA: TGTGCCAGCACTCCTCGGGGGGGAAACTATGGCTACACCTTC. This gives the protein CASTPRGGNYGYTF.

The chain carries TRBV5-4 and TRBJ1-2, with 9 bases matching TRBD1. The CDR3 length is 17 residues. Trimming took 4 bases from V and 1 from J; bases not matched to a gene: 11. Germline V CDR1 and CDR2: SGHNT, YYREEE (reference sequence). The CDR3 reads CASSPGQGARDNYGYTF. In DNA, the CDR3 is TGTGCCAGCAGCCCGGGACAGGGAGCGAGGGATAACTATGGCTACACCTTC.

The chain carries TRBV9 and TRBJ2-2, with TRBD2 matching 7 bases. J gave up 0 bases and V 3 bases, and 11 bases lay outside the gene matches. CDR1 is SGDLS and CDR2 is YYNGEE in the germline V gene. The CDR3 is made up of 18 amino acids. The CDR3 here is CASSARGSGGANTGELFF. CDR3 DNA sequence: TGTGCCAGCAGCGCCCGAGGGTCGGGGGGAGCGAACACCGGGGAGCTGTTTTTT.

This chain uses TRBV6-4 with TRBJ1-1; 9 bases map to TRBD1. Losses at the gene ends were 5 bases for V and 1 base for J; bases not matched to a gene: 2. CDR1 is MRHNA, CDR2 SNTAGT, per germline. The CDR3 has 14 amino acids. CDR3 in DNA: TGTGCCAGCAGTTTGGACAGGGGGAACACTGAAGCTTTCTTT. Translation: CASSLDRGNTEAFF.

This chain links TRBV27 with TRBJ2-7, with 8 bases fitting TRBD2. CDR1 and CDR2 from the germline V gene are MNHEY and SMNVEV (reference sequence). The J segment lost 2 bases and the V segment lost 8 bases, leaving 8 bases of the junction unmatched. The CDR3 covers 14 residues. The CDR3 DNA reads as TGTGCCAGCGGTCTAGCGGGCCCGCCCTACGAGCAGTACTTC. Amino acid sequence: CASGLAGPPYEQYF.

J is TRBJ2-7 and V is TRBV4-1; 7 nucleotides agree with TRBD1. This CDR3 has 16 amino acids. With V trimmed by 2 bases and J by 0 bases, 7 bases remained unmatched. Per the germline V gene, CDR1 is MGHRA and CDR2 is YSYEKL. The CDR3 sequence is CASSQRPGTDSYEQYF. CDR3 DNA: TGCGCCAGCAGCCAACGTCCCGGGACAGACTCCTACGAGCAGTACTTC.

The chain is built from TRBV7-9 and TRBJ2-5; 8 nucleotides match TRBD1. Germline loops: CDR1 SEHNR, CDR2 FQNEAQ (reference sequence). This CDR3 contains 14 residues. Trimming removed 5 bases from V and 3 bases from J; junction bases left unmatched: 5. Here the CDR3 DNA reads TGTGCCAGCAGCATAATGACAGGGGAAGAGACCCAGTACTTC. Its protein product is CASSIMTGEETQYF.

This rearrangement joins TRBV7-6 to TRBJ2-7; 8 bases align to TRBD1. V gave up 0 bases and J gave up 0 bases; unmatched junction bases: 1. This CDR3 is 15 amino acids long. Per germline, CDR1 SGHVS and CDR2 FNYEAQ. CDR3 residues: CASSLATGVSYEQYF. The DNA for the CDR3 is TGTGCCAGCAGCTTAGCGACAGGGGTCTCCTACGAGCAGTACTTC.

This sequence joins TRBV2 and TRBJ2-1, with D possibly matching TRBD2 (6 bases). CDR3 length: 14 residues. In germline, CDR1 is SNHLY, CDR2 FYNNEI. V dropped 7 bases and J dropped 5 bases, with 15 bases sitting between them. CDR3 loop: CASKTGRGNNEQFF. The CDR3 DNA reads TGTGCCAGCAAAACCGGGAGAGGTAACAATGAGCAGTTCTTC. Full variable domain (rest looked up from reference TRBV2 and TRBJ2-1): EPEVTQTPSHQVTQMGQEVILRCVPISNHLYFYWYRQILGQKVEFLVSFYNNEISEKSEIFDDQFSVERPDGSNFTLKIRSTKLEDSAMYFCASKTGRGNNEQFFGPGTRLTVL.